This T cell receptor beta chain was sequenced in a study of PD-L1 blockade in urothelial cancer. V dropped 0 bases and J dropped 5 bases, with 11 bases sitting between them. CDR3 length: 14 residues. Germline CDR1 SGHRS, CDR2 YFSETQ. Here immunoSEQ multiplex PCR was the method, and the copy in TCRdb shows in-frame clones only, minus some. The sample holds about 110,000 clones, roughly 84% seen once. This clone came up once. The starting material was PBMCs, obtained around atezolizumab (anti-PD-L1) treatment. This receptor was taken from a man aged 45-60 years with urothelial cancer. The chain is built from TRBV5-1 and TRBJ1-1, with D possibly being TRBD1 (5 bases). The CDR3 coding sequence is TGCGCCAGCAGCTTGGACAGACAGAGGACTGAAGCTTTCTTT. It encodes CASSLDRQRTEAFF.